Below, 17 T cell receptor beta chains from the same sample are listed, as sequenced in a study of beta chain features in type 1 diabetes. Sequencing targeted expressed TCRB transcripts, as all isolated RNA had been reverse transcribed. Sequencing was performed with immunoSEQ multiplex PCR; in TCRdb, only in-frame clones are kept and a portion is missing. The table has 300,000 to 350,000 clones, 9.3% seen once. Study-wide results and limits: Type 1 diabetes patients showed a moderate but significant shortening of TCRB CDR3s in all four CD4+ subsets.

Their specific antigens are unknown. Sequenced: central memory CD4+ T cells from blood. The receptors stem from a man aged 30 to 39 with type 1 diabetes.

This clone appeared a few times. The chain couples TRBV11-2 to TRBJ2-3; maybe TRBD2 (8 bases). The germline V gene has CDR1 SGHAT and CDR2 FQNNGV. The V end lost 5 bases, the J end lost 0 bases, and 18 bases lay between the germline ends. The length of the CDR3 is 17 residues. In DNA, the CDR3 is TGTGCCAGCAGCCCAGGGGGTCAGCGGGGGAGCACAGATACGCAGTATTTT. It is translated as CASSPGGQRGSTDTQYF.

The sample holds a few counts of this clone. The chain uses TRBV20-1 and TRBJ1-5; no reliable D call. The germline V gene encodes CDR1 DFQATT and CDR2 SNEGSKA (reference sequence). Deletions cut 2 bases from V and 11 bases from J, with 7 bases between. The CDR3 covers 10 residues. In DNA form, the CDR3 reads TGCAGTGCTAGACATGGGACCCAGCATTTT. Amino acid sequence: CSARHGTQHF.

This clone turned up a few times. This chain links TRBV9 with TRBJ1-4; 7 bases are shared with TRBD1. The CDR3 spans 16 residues. Germline CDR1 SGDLS, CDR2 YYNGEE. J lost 8 bases, V lost 3 bases, and 13 bases had no gene match. This CDR3 is CASSGPPETGKEKLFF. CDR3 DNA sequence: TGTGCCAGCAGCGGCCCCCCTGAGACAGGGAAGGAAAAACTGTTTTTT.

This clone was detected only a few times. The chain carries TRBV13 and TRBJ2-3, with D unclear. The CDR3 spans 11 residues. Trimming cost V 2 bases and J 5 bases, with 2 bases left between them. Germline assignment: CDR1 PRHDT and CDR2 FYEKMQ (reference sequence). The CDR3 sequence is CASSLQDTQYF. The CDR3 DNA reads TGTGCCAGCAGCTTACAAGATACGCAGTATTTT. Drawing the rest from reference TRBV13 and TRBJ2-3, the complete variable domain is AAGVIQSPRHLIKEKRETATLKCYPIPRHDTVYWYQQGPGQDPQFLISFYEKMQSDKGSIPDRFSAQQFSDYHSELNMSSLELGDSALYFCASSLQDTQYFGPGTRLTVL.

The CDR3 sequence is CASSLERWARGGEQFF. The DNA of the CDR3 is TGTGCCAGCAGCTTAGAACGTTGGGCCCGGGGAGGAGAGCAGTTCTTC. This chain links TRBV7-2 with TRBJ2-1; the D gene is possibly TRBD2 (6 bases). Germline loops: CDR1 SGHTA, CDR2 FQGNSA. Trimming shortened V by 1 base and J by 10 bases, and 20 bases separated the two germline ends. The CDR3 consists of 16 residues.

This clone occurred a few times. The chain has TRBV29-1 and TRBJ2-7; D uncertain. From germline, CDR1 is SQVTM and CDR2 ANQGSEA. The V end was cut by 3 bases, the J end by 2 bases, with 14 bases between. There are 14 residues in the CDR3. The CDR3 DNA reads as TGCAGCGTTGAGCCGAGCGATCCTACCTACGAGCAGTACTTC. This translates into CSVEPSDPTYEQYF.

This clone was seen a few times. This chain links TRBV29-1 with TRBJ2-2; D is ambiguous. The germline V gene has CDR1 SQVTM and CDR2 ANQGSEA. V lost 8 bases to trimming and J lost 0 bases, with 13 bases between them. The CDR3 extends over 14 amino acids. The CDR3 protein is CSPARVTNTGELFF. CDR3 bases: TGCAGCCCCGCCCGGGTAACGAACACCGGGGAGCTGTTTTTT.

This clone was seen more than once but under ten times. J is TRBJ2-1 and V is TRBV6-5, with D perhaps matching TRBD2 (6 bases). Germline loops: CDR1 MNHEY, CDR2 SVGAGI. This CDR3 region has 15 residues. Trimming removed 7 bases at V and 6 bases at J, with 19 bases between. As DNA, the CDR3 is TGTGCCAGCAACTTCCTCCGGGGGAGAATCAATGAGCAGTTCTTC. Translation: CASNFLRGRINEQFF.

This clone was observed a handful of times. The chain joins TRBV2 to TRBJ2-2; D uncertain. The CDR3 length is 15 residues. V was trimmed by 4 bases and J by 7 bases, leaving 16 bases between them. Looked up from germline, CDR1 is SNHLY and CDR2 is FYNNEI. In DNA form, the CDR3 reads TGTGCCAGCAGTGGTGAGACTCCCCTCAGCGGGGAGCTGTTTTTT. Translating gives CASSGETPLSGELFF.

V is TRBV18 and J is TRBJ1-6; TRBD1 might be the D (6 bases). Trimming pared 6 bases from V and 5 bases from J, leaving 8 bases between. The germline gives CDR1 KGHSH, CDR2 LQKENI. The CDR3 length is 13 residues. CDR3 protein: CASSPGDNSPLHF. The CDR3 region has the DNA TGTGCCAGCTCCCCAGGGGATAATTCACCCCTCCACTTT.

This clone was picked up one time. This chain uses TRBV5-1 with TRBJ2-3, with 7 nucleotides matching TRBD2. Germline-derived CDR1 and CDR2 are SGHRS and YFSETQ. The trim removed 2 bases at V and 4 bases at J, leaving 7 bases unmatched. This CDR3 is built from 15 residues. Here the CDR3 DNA reads TGCGCCAGCAGCTTAGGCCTAGCGGACTCAGATACGCAGTATTTT. This sequence encodes CASSLGLADSDTQYF. Using reference TRBV5-1 and TRBJ2-3 for the parts outside the CDR3, the full variable domain is KAGVTQTPRYLIKTRGQQVTLSCSPISGHRSVSWYQQTPGQGLQFLFEYFSETQRNKGNFPGRFSGRQFSNSRSEMNVSTLELGDSALYLCASSLGLADSDTQYFGPGTRLTVL.

In this sample, this clone turned up a few times. The rearrangement uses TRBV19 and TRBJ1-5; 11 nucleotides match TRBD1. Trimming cost V 3 bases and J 4 bases; bases outside gene matches: 14. The CDR3 sequence is 19 residues long. In germline, CDR1 is LNHDA, CDR2 SQIVND (reference sequence). The chain's CDR3 is CASSIQSPGTGGRNQPQHF. CDR3 coding DNA: TGTGCCAGTAGTATTCAGAGTCCCGGGACAGGGGGTAGAAATCAGCCCCAGCATTTT.

The sample holds a few counts of this clone. This chain's CDR3 is CASSSGQISGNTIYF. CDR3 nucleotide sequence: TGTGCCAGCAGTTCCGGACAGATCTCTGGAAACACCATATATTTT. The chain joins TRBV28 to TRBJ1-3, with D possibly being TRBD1 (6 bases). The CDR3 is made up of 15 amino acids. CDR1 MDHEN and CDR2 SYDVKM come from the germline V gene. Trimming took off 4 bases at V and 0 bases at J, with 10 bases between the two ends.

The chain combines TRBV7-6 with TRBJ2-1; D call uncertain. Per the germline V gene, CDR1 is SGHVS and CDR2 is FNYEAQ. Trimming took 6 bases from V and 6 from J, leaving 9 bases between them. The CDR3 is 12 amino acids. The DNA for the CDR3 is TGTGCCAGCAGTTCCCTGGGCAATGAGCAGTTCTTC. Encoded protein: CASSSLGNEQFF.

This clone has more than one count but fewer than ten. The chain links TRBV7-7 to TRBJ2-6, with D tentatively TRBD1 (6 bases). The length of the CDR3 is 17 residues. V dropped 5 bases and J dropped 0 bases, with 14 bases sitting between them. CDR1 and CDR2 from the germline V gene are SSHAT and FNYEAQ (reference sequence). The CDR3 DNA is TGTGCCAGCAGCCCGCGGACAGCCAACTCTGGGGCCAACGTCCTGACTTTC. Translating gives CASSPRTANSGANVLTF.

This clone has just a few counts. This specimen includes other DNA sequences encoding the same CDR3. The V gene is TRBV7-9, the J gene TRBJ1-1, with 7 bases fitting TRBD1. From germline, CDR1 is SEHNR and CDR2 FQNEAQ (reference sequence). V was clipped by 5 bases and J by 3 bases; unmatched bases: 3. CDR3 length: 13 residues. Here the CDR3 reads CASSRTGDTEAFF. Written as DNA, the CDR3 is TGTGCCAGCAGCCGCACAGGGGACACTGAAGCTTTCTTT.

The V call is TRBV5-6, the J call TRBJ2-2; D remains ambiguous. Trimming cost V 4 bases and J 4 bases, with 8 bases left between them. The CDR3 is 13 residues long. CDR1 and CDR2 from the germline V gene are SGHDT and YYEEEE. CDR3 protein: CASSLYVTGELFF. In DNA, the CDR3 is TGTGCCAGCAGCCTGTACGTCACCGGGGAGCTGTTTTTT.